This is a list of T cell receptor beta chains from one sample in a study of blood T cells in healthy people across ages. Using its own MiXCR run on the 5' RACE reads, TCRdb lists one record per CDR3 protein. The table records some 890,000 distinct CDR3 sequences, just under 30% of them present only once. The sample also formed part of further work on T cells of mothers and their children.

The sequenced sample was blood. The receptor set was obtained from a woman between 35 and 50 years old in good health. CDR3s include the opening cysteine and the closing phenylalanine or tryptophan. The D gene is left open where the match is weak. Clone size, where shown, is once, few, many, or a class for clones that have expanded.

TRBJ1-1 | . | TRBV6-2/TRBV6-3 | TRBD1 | TGTGCCAGCAGACCTCAAGTTTCGACAGGGTTTAGCCCTGAAGCTTTCTTT | CASRPQVSTGFSPEAFF
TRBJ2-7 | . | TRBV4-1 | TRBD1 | TGCGCCAGCAGCCAATCAGGGGGTCCCTACGAGCAGTACTTC | CASSQSGGPYEQYF
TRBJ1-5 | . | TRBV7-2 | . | TGTGCCATCAGCAGGGCAGGAGATCAGCCCCAGCATTTT | CAISRAGDQPQHF
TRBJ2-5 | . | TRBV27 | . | TGTGCCAGCAGTTCCGGGGGATGGGACAATGAGCAGTACTTC | CASSSGGWDNEQYF
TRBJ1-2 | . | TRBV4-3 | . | . | CASSPGIGTASSYEQYFGYTF
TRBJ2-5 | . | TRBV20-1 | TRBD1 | TGCAGTGCTAGGGGGACAGGGGCGAGGGAGACCCAGTACTTC | CSARGTGARETQYF
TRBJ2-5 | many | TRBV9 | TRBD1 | TGTGCCAGCAGCGTAGAGGGACAGGGTCAAGAGACCCAGTACTTC | CASSVEGQGQETQYF
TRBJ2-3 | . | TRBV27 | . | TGTGCCAGCAGGGGACTCGCGACCACAGATACGCAGTATTTT | CASRGLATTDTQYF
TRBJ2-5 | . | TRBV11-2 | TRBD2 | TGTGCCAGCAGCTTATACAGCGGGGACCTCCAAGAGACCCAGTACTTC | CASSLYSGDLQETQYF
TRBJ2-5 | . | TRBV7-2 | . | TGTGCCAGCGGATCAATCTCCGGCGGGGAGCAGTACTTC | CASGSISGGEQYF
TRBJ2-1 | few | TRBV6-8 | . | TGTGCCGGCAGTTACTCGACCCCGTCAGTCCCCTACAATGAGCAGTTCTTC | CAGSYSTPSVPYNEQFF
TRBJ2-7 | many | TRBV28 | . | TGTGCCAGCAGTTTAGGTCGGAAGCAGTACTTC | CASSLGRKQYF
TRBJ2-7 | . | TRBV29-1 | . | TGCAGCGTTGAAAGGAACAGCTACTACGAGCAGTACTTC | CSVERNSYYEQYF
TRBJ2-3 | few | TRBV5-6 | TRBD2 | TGTGCCAGCAGCCTCATAGCGGGGGCGTCCACAGATGCGCAGTATTTT | CASSLIAGASTDAQYF
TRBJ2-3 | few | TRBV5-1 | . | TGCGCCAGCAACGTTGACAGGTTGGATACGCAGTATTTT | CASNVDRLDTQYF
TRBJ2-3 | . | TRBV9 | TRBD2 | TGTGCCAGCAGCCAACGGGGTGATAGCGGGGGTGATACGCAGTATTTT | CASSQRGDSGGDTQYF
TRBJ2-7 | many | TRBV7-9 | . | TGTGCCAGCAGCATACGGGACCGGAGCTCCTACGAGCAGTACTTC | CASSIRDRSSYEQYF
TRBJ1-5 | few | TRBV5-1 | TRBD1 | TGCGCCAGCAGCTGGGGGACAGGGAGCAATCAGCCCCAGCATTTT | CASSWGTGSNQPQHF
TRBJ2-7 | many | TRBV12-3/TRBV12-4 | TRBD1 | TGTGCCAGCAGTCCGGGGACTGGGACAGGATCCTACGAGCAGTACTTC | CASSPGTGTGSYEQYF
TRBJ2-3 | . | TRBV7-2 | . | TGTGCCAGCAGCGTGGCCGGGACCCGTAGCACAGATACGCAGTATTTT | CASSVAGTRSTDTQYF
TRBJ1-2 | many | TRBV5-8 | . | TGTGCCAGCAGCTTTTGGCAGGGCAACTATGGCTACACCTTC | CASSFWQGNYGYTF
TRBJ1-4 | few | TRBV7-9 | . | TGTGCCAGCAGCTTAGGGGACCGGATGAGGAGGGAAACTAATGAAAAACTGTTTTTT | CASSLGDRMRRETNEKLFF
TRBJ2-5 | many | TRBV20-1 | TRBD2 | TGCAGTGGGGGAATAGCGGGGGACCAAGAGACCCAGTACTTC | CSGGIAGDQETQYF
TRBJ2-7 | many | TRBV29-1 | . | TGCAGCGTTGCTTTTGGAACCTCCTACGAGCAGTACTTC | CSVAFGTSYEQYF
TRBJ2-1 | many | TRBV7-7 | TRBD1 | TGTGCTAGCAGCCTGGCCCCCGGGACAGGGGAGAATGAGCAGTTCTTC | CASSLAPGTGENEQFF
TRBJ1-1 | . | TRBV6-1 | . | TGTGCCAGCAGTGTATTATACACCATAATGAACACTGAAGCTTTCTTT | CASSVLYTIMNTEAFF
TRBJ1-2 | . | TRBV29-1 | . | TGCAGCGTTGAAGATTCGTCGGGGGGGACCTATGGCTACACCTTC | CSVEDSSGGTYGYTF
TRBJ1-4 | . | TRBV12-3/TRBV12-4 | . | TGTGCCAGCAGTTTTCGGGTGGTTAATGAAAAACTGTTTTTT | CASSFRVVNEKLFF
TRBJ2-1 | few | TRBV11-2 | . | TGTGCCAGCAGCTATACGACAGACGCTGAGCAGTTCTTC | CASSYTTDAEQFF
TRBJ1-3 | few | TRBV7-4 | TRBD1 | TGTGCCAGCAGCCGCCTGACAGGGGTCTCTGGAAACACCATATATTTT | CASSRLTGVSGNTIYF
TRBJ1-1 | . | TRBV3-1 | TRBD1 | TGTGCCAGCAGCCCGACAGGGGAAAGCGAAGCTTTCTTT | CASSPTGESEAFF
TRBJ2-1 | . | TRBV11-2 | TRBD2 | TGTGCCAGCAGCTTAGACCTAAGCGGGGCGCGAAATGGGCAGTTCTTC | CASSLDLSGARNGQFF
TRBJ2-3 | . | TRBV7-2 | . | TGTGCCAGCAGCGTTTCTAGAAATACGCAGTATTTT | CASSVSRNTQYF
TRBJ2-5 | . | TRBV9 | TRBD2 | TGTGCCAGCAGCCTTTGGGGGGGGGAGGAAGAGACCCAGTACTTC | CASSLWGGEEETQYF
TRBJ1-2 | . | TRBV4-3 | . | TGCGCCAGCAGCCCCCAAGATATCAGGGGAGTAGGCCATGGCTACACCTTC | CASSPQDIRGVGHGYTF
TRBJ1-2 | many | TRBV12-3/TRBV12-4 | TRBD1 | TGTGCCAGCAGTTTTCGGGGCAGGGGGCTTTCTTCTAACTATGGCTACACCTTC | CASSFRGRGLSSNYGYTF
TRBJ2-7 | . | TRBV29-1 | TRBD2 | TGCAGCGTTTTAGCGGGAGAAGCCTACGAGCAGTACTTC | CSVLAGEAYEQYF
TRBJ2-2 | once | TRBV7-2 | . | TGTGCCAGCAGTTGGGGGGCGTTCGACACCGGGGAGCTGTTTTTT | CASSWGAFDTGELFF
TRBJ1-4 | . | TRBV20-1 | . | TGCAGTGCTATCTACAGGGCGGGCGAAAAACTGTTTTTT | CSAIYRAGEKLFF
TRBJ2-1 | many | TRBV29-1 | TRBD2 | TGCAGCGTTGAACGTCTAGCGGGTAACAATGAGCAGTTCTTC | CSVERLAGNNEQFF
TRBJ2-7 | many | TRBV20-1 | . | TGCAGTGCTAGAGATTCAGCCCCTGGAGACAGGAGCTACGAGCAGTACTTC | CSARDSAPGDRSYEQYF
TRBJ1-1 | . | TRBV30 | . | TGTGCCTGGAGCGAAATAAAGGGAGCTTTCTTT | CAWSEIKGAFF
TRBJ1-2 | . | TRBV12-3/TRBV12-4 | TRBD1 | TGTGCCAGCGGGAGACAGGGGGCGGGTGGCTACACCTTC | CASGRQGAGGYTF
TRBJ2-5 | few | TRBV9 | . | TGTGTCAGCAGCGTAGCTGGGGGGCTTGTGGAGACCCAGTACTTC | CVSSVAGGLVETQYF